These T cell receptor beta chains were read from a single sample in a study of Ad26.COV2.S vaccination and SARS-CoV-2 variants. The repertoire was sequenced with immunoSEQ multiplex PCR; TCRdb's copy has only in-frame clones and lacks some. The data show over 110,000 clones, 75% to 90% seen once. The sequencing used peripheral blood, collected after recovery from COVID-19. The receptors shown here come from a human donor who had recovered from COVID-19. The CDR3 runs from the conserved cysteine through the conserved F or W. A D gene is named only where the DNA matches it firmly.

V: TRBV5-1; D: .; CDR3: CASSVLGQSTEAFF
V: TRBV6-2/TRBV6-3; D: TRBD1; CDR3: CASSYSGTGVYEQYF
V: TRBV30; D: .; CDR3: CAWSVGTPGNTEAFF
V: TRBV28; D: .; CDR3: CASSPGTASSLYNEQFF
V: TRBV27; D: .; CDR3: CASMLNPENSPLHF
V: TRBV2; D: .; CDR3: CASSEGGLAYGYTF
V: TRBV3-1/TRBV3-2; D: TRBD1; CDR3: CASSLRTGSGNYGYTF
V: TRBV7-8; D: .; CDR3: CASSLGTRSSYNSPLHF
V: TRBV9; D: .; CDR3: CASSVLAASTDTQYF
V: TRBV6-5; D: .; CDR3: CASSYTRSAAVYEQYF
V: TRBV15; D: .; CDR3: CATSRGTQYEQYF
V: TRBV18; D: .; CDR3: CASSPGHSNTGELFF
V: TRBV5-4; D: .; CDR3: CASSPMTGRVGEQYF
V: TRBV11-2; D: .; CDR3: CASSLGSGEPGYTF
V: TRBV28; D: .; CDR3: CASTGGGVGEKLFF
V: TRBV2; D: TRBD1; CDR3: CASSAWTGNNQPQHF
V: TRBV12-3/TRBV12-4; D: .; CDR3: CASTGGGPYEQYF
V: TRBV6-5; D: .; CDR3: CASGESYNSPLHF
V: TRBV18; D: .; CDR3: CASSWGDSGANVLTF
V: TRBV20-1; D: TRBD1; CDR3: CSASSGTGRSGYTF
V: TRBV29-1; D: .; CDR3: CSVVRVSYNEQFF
V: TRBV7-9; D: .; CDR3: CATERVSYNEQFF
V: TRBV24-1; D: .; CDR3: CATSEEGEVVPQHF
V: TRBV5-5; D: TRBD2; CDR3: CASSPRTSGAADTQYF
V: TRBV28; D: TRBD2; CDR3: CASSLVHVLSGGGHGDEQFF
V: TRBV28; D: .; CDR3: CASSIHQETQYF
V: TRBV9; D: .; CDR3: CASSSGATNEKLFF
V: TRBV4-1; D: .; CDR3: CASSQIDRFYEQYF
V: TRBV27; D: .; CDR3: CASSLFPGSYEQYF
V: TRBV7-2; D: .; CDR3: CASSLTLMTYNEQFF
V: TRBV15; D: .; CDR3: CATSRDTTGSYGYTF
V: TRBV24-1; D: .; CDR3: CATRGPADGYTF
V: TRBV30; D: TRBD2; CDR3: CAWNQAGSADTQYF
V: TRBV29-1; D: TRBD1; CDR3: CSVEGFRTGATEAFF
V: TRBV6-5; D: .; CDR3: CASRPNRNSNQPQHF
V: TRBV25-1; D: .; CDR3: CASSGYEQYF
V: TRBV9; D: .; CDR3: CASSAPELVDTDTQYF
V: TRBV28; D: TRBD1; CDR3: CASSGGQAFTEAFF
V: TRBV3-1/TRBV3-2; D: .; CDR3: CASSQATTGIYTDTQYF
V: TRBV7-2; D: TRBD1; CDR3: CASSLGQGWYEQYF
V: TRBV6-1; D: .; CDR3: CASSESIVTPGELFF
V: TRBV25-1; D: .; CDR3: CASSSFRGDPIGYTF
V: TRBV6-6; D: .; CDR3: CASSDTGSNQPQHF
V: TRBV5-1; D: TRBD1; CDR3: CASSLATGGGQETQYF
V: TRBV6-5; D: TRBD1; CDR3: CASSLGQGNGELFF
V: TRBV5-1; D: TRBD1; CDR3: CASSSTGGFEKLFF
V: TRBV7-8; D: .; CDR3: CASSLGLGGTDTQYF